This is a list of T cell receptor beta chains from one sample in a study of OX40 agonist ivuxolimab in advanced cancers. TCRdb keeps only in-frame clones here, not all; method: immunoSEQ multiplex PCR. Seen here are roughly 80,000 clones, 80% to 90% observed once, and the top ten hold less than 2.5%. Here the sequenced sample was CD4+ or CD8+ T cells sorted from blood, taken in a trial of the OX40 agonist ivuxolimab. These receptors were collected from an adult with an advanced solid tumor such as melanoma, head and neck, liver or kidney cancer. Each CDR3 is given with its conserved first and last residue.

v_call,cdr3_aa
TRBV15,CATSRTSGPSGETQYF
TRBV28,CASRVRGRAEAFF
TRBV5-1,CASSLEGTGVGYTF
TRBV6-5,CASSPRGGSTDTQYF
TRBV10-3,CAIGRGPYEQYF
TRBV4-3,CASSQDLSRGLGGNTIYF
TRBV4-3,CASSQERWEPQHF
TRBV11-3,CASSLDTGTSDTQYF
TRBV7-2,CASSLNPTRGLNTEAFF
TRBV7-9,CASSPGRYTGELFF
TRBV18,CASSPQLGGGETQYF
TRBV28,CASSLFGYRGYTF
TRBV7-2,CASSQTVDEQYF
TRBV15,CATSRDPGTGNEKLFF
TRBV7-3,CASSLMHSSYEQYF
TRBV6-5,CASRAIQFNQPQHF
TRBV6-5,CASRAGQQNTEAFF
TRBV28,CASRPRGTEAFF
TRBV29-1,CSVGAGDAEAFF
TRBV10-3,CAISESGTRTEAFF
TRBV6-5,CASSESQGLGYTF
TRBV6-6,CASSSPDRLYGYTF
TRBV7-8,CASSSRGRDSNEQYF
TRBV11-2,CASSRSGGNTDTQYF
TRBV11-3,CASSLGGQNEQFF
TRBV28,CASSPGLTRVETQYF
TRBV28,CASSAPHTRIGNTIYF
TRBV7-9,CASSFGTSNTEAFF
TRBV18,CASSPRTADNSPLHF
TRBV7-8,CASSVRQAVYGYTF
TRBV28,CASSPAGQQYSYEQYF
TRBV4-3,CASSQQTGVGEQFF
TRBV19,CASRVRDLTGANYGYTF
TRBV10-2,CASSDLSGSGNTIYF
TRBV7-2,CASSSPGQGPHNEQFF
TRBV7-2,CASSLTLTQETQYF